Sequencing of this T cell receptor beta chain was carried out in a study of T cell changes during pregnancy in multiple sclerosis. The CDR3 consists of 14 residues. Germline V CDR1 and CDR2: WSHSY, SAAADI. V gave up 2 bases and J gave up 2 bases, with 8 bases separating them. The assay was immunoSEQ multiplex PCR, and TCRdb's table has in-frame clones only and misses some. The sample has over 12,000 clones, 80% to 90% seen once. The chain couples TRBV10-2 to TRBJ2-3; a possible D gene is TRBD2 (5 bases). The TCR originated in a female donor with multiple sclerosis, enrolled in a pregnancy study. The specimen was CD8+ T cells from peripheral blood mononuclear cells, collected in the first trimester of pregnancy. CDR3 protein: CASSETRNTDTQYF. The CDR3 nucleotides read TGCGCCAGCAGTGAGACTAGGAACACAGATACGCAGTATTTT.